This TCR beta chain was profiled in a study of OX40 agonist ivuxolimab in advanced cancers. The CDR3 loop spans 17 amino acids. Germline V gene data show CDR1 as LNHNV and CDR2 as YYDKDF (reference sequence). Trimming shortened V by 3 bases and J by 3 bases, and 19 bases separated the two germline ends. The protocol was immunoSEQ multiplex PCR, while the TCRdb copy is restricted to in-frame clones and leaves out a portion. The repertoire holds about 60,000 clones, with nearly 95% as singletons. The sample holds one count of this clone. The TCR originated in an adult with an advanced solid tumor such as melanoma, head and neck, liver or kidney cancer. Sequences were derived from CD4+ or CD8+ T cells sorted from blood, sampled in a trial of the OX40 agonist ivuxolimab. This chain uses TRBV15 with TRBJ2-3; perhaps TRBD2 as D (5 bases). The CDR3 sequence is CATSSPRGSDLTDTQYF. CDR3 in DNA: TGTGCCACCAGCAGTCCCAGAGGGAGCGACTTGACAGATACGCAGTATTTT.